These 5 T cell receptor beta chains originate from one sample sequenced in a study of OX40 agonist ivuxolimab in advanced cancers. The table came from immunoSEQ multiplex PCR; TCRdb's copy has only in-frame clones and leaves some out. Of over 35,000 clones listed, approximately 88% are singletons. Material: CD4+ or CD8+ T cells sorted from blood, obtained in a trial of the OX40 agonist ivuxolimab. Receptors were obtained from an adult with an advanced solid tumor such as melanoma, head and neck, liver or kidney cancer.

The chain uses TRBV7-9 and TRBJ2-7; TRBD1 aligns across 9 bases. The germline CDR1 and CDR2 sequences are SEHNR and FQNEAQ (reference sequence). V dropped 5 bases and J dropped 2; count of bases not matched to a gene: 7. The CDR3 runs 15 residues. CDR3 DNA: TGTGCCAGCAGCCTCTGGGACAGGGCCCCCTACGAGCAGTACTTC. As protein: CASSLWDRAPYEQYF.

V is TRBV11-3 and J is TRBJ2-7, with 8 bases matching TRBD2. CDR1 and CDR2 from the germline V gene are SGHNT and YENEEA. J gave up 0 bases and V 5 bases, and 6 bases lay outside the gene matches. The CDR3 consists of 15 residues. Here the CDR3 DNA reads TGTGCCAGCAGCCCGGGGGGGATGAGCTCCTACGAGCAGTACTTC. This codes for CASSPGGMSSYEQYF.

The chain recombines TRBV4-1 with TRBJ1-4, with D tentatively TRBD1 (6 bases). CDR3 length: 14 residues. Deletions cut 9 bases from V and 0 bases from J, with 11 bases between. Germline V gene data show CDR1 as MGHRA and CDR2 as YSYEKL. DNA for the CDR3: TGCGCCAGTGGACAGCATGCAACTAATGAAAAACTGTTTTTT. This gives the protein CASGQHATNEKLFF.

The chain couples TRBV19 to TRBJ1-4; 8 nucleotides line up with TRBD1. The length of the CDR3 is 14 residues. After removal of 4 bases from V and 8 bases from J, the junction contained 6 bases not matched to a gene. From germline, CDR1 is LNHDA and CDR2 SQIVND (reference sequence). The CDR3: CASSTTGAAEKLFF. The DNA for the CDR3 is TGTGCCAGTAGTACGACAGGGGCGGCGGAAAAACTGTTTTTT.

V usage is TRBV7-8 and J usage is TRBJ1-5, with 7 positions matching TRBD1. In germline, CDR1 is SGHVS, CDR2 FQNEAQ. The CDR3 consists of 15 residues. V shed 5 bases, J shed 11 bases, and the junction held 15 bases outside the gene matches. DNA for the CDR3: TGTGCCAGCAGCGGATTGGGACAGACGGGGTGGGCCCAGCATTTT. It translates to CASSGLGQTGWAQHF.